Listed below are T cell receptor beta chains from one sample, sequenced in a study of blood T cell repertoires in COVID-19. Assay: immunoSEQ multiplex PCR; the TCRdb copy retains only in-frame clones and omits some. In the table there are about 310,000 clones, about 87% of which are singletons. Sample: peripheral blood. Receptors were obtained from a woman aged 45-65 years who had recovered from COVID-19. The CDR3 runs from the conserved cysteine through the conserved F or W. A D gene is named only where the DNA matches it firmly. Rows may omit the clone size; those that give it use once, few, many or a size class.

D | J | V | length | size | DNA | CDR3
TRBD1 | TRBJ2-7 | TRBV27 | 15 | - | TGTGCCAGCAGGCCTACGGACAGGCGAACCTACGAGCAGTACTTC | CASRPTDRRTYEQYF
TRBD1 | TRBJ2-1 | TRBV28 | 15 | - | TGTGCCAGCAGTTTTGCGGCAGGGGGCTTTGATGAGCAGTTCTTC | CASSFAAGGFDEQFF
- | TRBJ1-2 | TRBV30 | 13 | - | TGTGCCTGGAACCCAAGTGGGGGGTATGGCTACACCTTC | CAWNPSGGYGYTF
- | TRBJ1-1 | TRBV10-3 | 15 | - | TGTGCCATCAGTGCCCCGGGACTGCCGAACACTGAAGCTTTCTTT | CAISAPGLPNTEAFF
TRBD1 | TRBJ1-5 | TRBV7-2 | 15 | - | TGTGCCAGCAGCCCCCAGGGGGCAAGCAATCAGCCCCAGCATTTT | CASSPQGASNQPQHF
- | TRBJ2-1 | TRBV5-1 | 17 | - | TGCGCCAGCAGCTCGGGTTTCGGAACAGGTTATTACAATGAGCAGTTCTTC | CASSSGFGTGYYNEQFF
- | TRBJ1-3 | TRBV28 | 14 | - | TGTGCCAGCAGTTTGCCCGGGGTCGGAAACACCATATATTTT | CASSLPGVGNTIYF
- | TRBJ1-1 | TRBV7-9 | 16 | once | TGTGCCAGCAACCCGAACGGACGGGAGTATAGCACTGAAGCTTTCTTT | CASNPNGREYSTEAFF
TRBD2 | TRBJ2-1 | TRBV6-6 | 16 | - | TGTGCCAGCAGTTACCTGCGGGGGGGCCAGGTAAGGGAGCAGTTCTTC | CASSYLRGGQVREQFF
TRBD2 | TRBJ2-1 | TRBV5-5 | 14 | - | TGTGCCAGCAGCTTGGGCCCGGGGGGCAATGAGCAGTTCTTC | CASSLGPGGNEQFF
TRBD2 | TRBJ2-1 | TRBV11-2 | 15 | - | TGTGCCAGCAGTCTCAGCGGGGGGGTTTACAATGAGCAGTTCTTC | CASSLSGGVYNEQFF
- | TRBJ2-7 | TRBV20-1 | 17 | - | TGCAGTGCTAGTGTCAATTCGGGTACTAGTTGGGTAGGCGAGCAGTACTTC | CSASVNSGTSWVGEQYF
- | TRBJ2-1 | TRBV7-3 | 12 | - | TGTGCCAGCAGCTTCTCCGGCAATGAGCAGTTCTTC | CASSFSGNEQFF
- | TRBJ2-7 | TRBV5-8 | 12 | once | TGTGCCAGCAGCAGGGGTTCCTACGAGCAGTACTTC | CASSRGSYEQYF
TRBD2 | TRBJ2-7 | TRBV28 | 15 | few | TGTGCCAGCAGGGCGGGGCTAGCGGGAGTCCACGAGCAGTACTTC | CASRAGLAGVHEQYF
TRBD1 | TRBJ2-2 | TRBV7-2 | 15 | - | TGTGCCAGCAGCCTGGGACAGGGGGCGGGCGGGGAGCTGTTTTTT | CASSLGQGAGGELFF
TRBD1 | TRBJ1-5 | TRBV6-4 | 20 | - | TGTGCCAGCAGTTCGGGTACCGGGACAGGGAAAAGATTGGGCAATCAGCCCCAGCATTTT | CASSSGTGTGKRLGNQPQHF
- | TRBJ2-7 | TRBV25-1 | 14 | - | TGTGCCAGCAGTAGCAAGCAGGGAATAGGCGAGCAGTACTTC | CASSSKQGIGEQYF
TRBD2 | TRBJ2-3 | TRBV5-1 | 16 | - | TGCGCCAGCAGCTTGAGGCTAGCGGAAAACACAGATACGCAGTATTTT | CASSLRLAENTDTQYF